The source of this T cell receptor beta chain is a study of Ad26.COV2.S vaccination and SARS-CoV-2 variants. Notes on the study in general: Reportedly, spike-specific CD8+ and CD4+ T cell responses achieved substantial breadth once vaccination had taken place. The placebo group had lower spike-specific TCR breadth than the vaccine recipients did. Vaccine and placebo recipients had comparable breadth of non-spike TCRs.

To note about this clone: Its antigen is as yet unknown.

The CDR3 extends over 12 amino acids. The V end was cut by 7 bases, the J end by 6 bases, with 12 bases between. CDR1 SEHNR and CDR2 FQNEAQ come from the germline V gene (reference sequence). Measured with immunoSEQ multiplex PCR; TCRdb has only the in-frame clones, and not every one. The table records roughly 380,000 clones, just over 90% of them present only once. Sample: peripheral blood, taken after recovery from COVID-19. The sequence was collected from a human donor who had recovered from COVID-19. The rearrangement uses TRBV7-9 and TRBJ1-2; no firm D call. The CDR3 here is CASNTEEDGYTF. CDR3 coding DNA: TGTGCCAGCAACACTGAGGAGGATGGCTACACCTTC.